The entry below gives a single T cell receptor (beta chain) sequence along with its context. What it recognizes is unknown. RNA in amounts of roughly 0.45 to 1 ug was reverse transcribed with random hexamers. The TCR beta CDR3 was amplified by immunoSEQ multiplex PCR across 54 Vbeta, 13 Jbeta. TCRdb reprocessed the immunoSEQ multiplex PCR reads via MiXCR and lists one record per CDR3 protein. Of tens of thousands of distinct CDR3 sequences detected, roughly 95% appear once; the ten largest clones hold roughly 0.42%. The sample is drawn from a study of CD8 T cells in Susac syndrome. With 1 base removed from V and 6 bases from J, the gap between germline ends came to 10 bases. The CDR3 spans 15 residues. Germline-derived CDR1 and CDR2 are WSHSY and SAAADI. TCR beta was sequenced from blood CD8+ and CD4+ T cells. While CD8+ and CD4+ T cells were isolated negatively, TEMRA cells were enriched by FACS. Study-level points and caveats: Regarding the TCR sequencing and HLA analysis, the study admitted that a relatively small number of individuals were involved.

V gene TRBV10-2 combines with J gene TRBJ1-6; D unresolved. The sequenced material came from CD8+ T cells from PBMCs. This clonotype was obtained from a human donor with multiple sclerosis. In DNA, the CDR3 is TGCGCCAGCAGTGAGTGGGCAGCACTTAATTCACCCCTCCACTTT. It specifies CASSEWAALNSPLHF.